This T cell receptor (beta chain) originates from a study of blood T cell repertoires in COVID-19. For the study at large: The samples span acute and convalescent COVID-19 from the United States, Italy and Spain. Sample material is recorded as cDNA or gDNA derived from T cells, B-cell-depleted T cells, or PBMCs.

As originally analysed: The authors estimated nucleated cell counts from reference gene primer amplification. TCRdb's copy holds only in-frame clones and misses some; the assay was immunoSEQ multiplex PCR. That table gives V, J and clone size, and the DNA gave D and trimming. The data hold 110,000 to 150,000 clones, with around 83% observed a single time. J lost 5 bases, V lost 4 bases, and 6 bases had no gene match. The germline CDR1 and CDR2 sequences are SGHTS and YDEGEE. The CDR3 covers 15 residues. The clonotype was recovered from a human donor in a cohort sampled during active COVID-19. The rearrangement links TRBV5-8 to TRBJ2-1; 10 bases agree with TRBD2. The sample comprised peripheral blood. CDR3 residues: CASSRGTSVDNEQFF. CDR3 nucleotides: TGTGCCAGCAGCCGGGGGACTAGCGTGGACAATGAGCAGTTCTTC.